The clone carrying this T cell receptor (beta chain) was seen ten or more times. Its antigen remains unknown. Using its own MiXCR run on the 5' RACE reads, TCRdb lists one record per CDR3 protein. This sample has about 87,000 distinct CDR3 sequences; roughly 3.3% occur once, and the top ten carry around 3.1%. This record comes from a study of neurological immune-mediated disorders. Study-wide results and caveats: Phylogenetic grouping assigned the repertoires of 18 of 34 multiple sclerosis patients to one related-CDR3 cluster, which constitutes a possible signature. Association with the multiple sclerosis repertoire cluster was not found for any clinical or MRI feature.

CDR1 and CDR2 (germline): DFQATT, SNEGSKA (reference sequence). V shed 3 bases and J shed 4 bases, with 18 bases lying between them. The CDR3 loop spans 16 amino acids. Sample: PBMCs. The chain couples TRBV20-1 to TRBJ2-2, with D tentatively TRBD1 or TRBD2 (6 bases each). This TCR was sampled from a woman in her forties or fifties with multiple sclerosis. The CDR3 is CSASDGGGRVTGELFF. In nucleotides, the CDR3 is TGCAGTGCTAGTGATGGAGGGGGTAGGGTCACCGGGGAGCTGTTTTTT.